What follows is one TCR beta chain and its context. The TCRbeta library incorporated unique molecular identifiers. MiXCR, run by TCRdb on the PCR reads, gives a single entry per CDR3 protein. The data hold 200,000 to 250,000 distinct CDR3 sequences, with 8% to 9.5% observed a single time. The CDR3 spans 17 residues. After removal of 4 bases from V and 0 bases from J, the junction contained 4 bases not matched to a gene. From germline, CDR1 is MNHNY and CDR2 SVGAGI (reference sequence). These data originate in a study of T-cell reconstitution after alpha-beta-depleted transplantation in children. The TCR comes from a human donor who donated a stem cell graft to a child with acute lymphoblastic leukemia. J is TRBJ2-6 and V is TRBV6-6; 9 bases match TRBD1. The input for sequencing was PBMCs from the stem cell graft donor, taken from the stem cell graft. CDR3: CASSSGTGSSGANVLTF. The DNA of the CDR3 is TGTGCCAGCAGTTCCGGGACAGGGAGCTCTGGGGCCAACGTCCTGACTTTC.